These T cell receptor beta chains were read from a single sample in a study of cytomegalovirus exposure and HLA in healthy donors. Method: immunoSEQ multiplex PCR; TCRdb's copy keeps in-frame clones and lacks some. The table has around 65,000 clones, less than 90% seen once. Material for sequencing was PBMCs. All receptors derive from a female donor in good health and CMV-seronegative. Each CDR3 is given with its conserved first and last residue.

CDR3aa,v_gene,j_gene
CASTGEFEKLFF,TRBV28,TRBJ1-4
CASSQGQAGYGYTF,TRBV28,TRBJ1-2
CASSRPGVGETQYF,TRBV5-4,TRBJ2-5
CASSETGSYEQYF,TRBV28,TRBJ2-7
CASGFEQSSYNEQFF,TRBV2,TRBJ2-1
CAWSPVTYEQYF,TRBV30,TRBJ2-7
CAWSQAHTQYF,TRBV30,TRBJ2-3
CASSQDVRGGAGELFF,TRBV4-2,TRBJ2-2
CAGRTEYEQYF,TRBV2,TRBJ2-7
CASSTRSTTVSGNTIYF,TRBV11-2,TRBJ1-3
CASRLTAVYNEQFF,TRBV28,TRBJ2-1
CASSGGGAQETQYF,TRBV2,TRBJ2-5
CSVVGIFYEQYF,TRBV29-1,TRBJ2-7
CASSGPPEGKLFF,TRBV28,TRBJ1-4
CASSGGTGGAYSYEQYF,TRBV9,TRBJ2-7
CASSSGLAGDTDTQYF,TRBV6-5,TRBJ2-3
CASNREYSYEQYF,TRBV7-9,TRBJ2-7
CASSQGITVSAFF,TRBV14,TRBJ1-1